The 9 T cell receptor beta chains in this list originate from one sample, sequenced in a study of shared clonotypes between healthy human individuals. The naive CD8 fraction comprised CD45RO-negative cells positively selected for CCR7 and excluded terminally differentiated effector memory CD45RA+ cells. Sequencing used immunoSEQ multiplex PCR; TCRdb keeps in-frame clones, though not all of them. The sample includes roughly 2,000,000 clones, roughly 95% seen only once; the top ten take around 1.7%. The sample consisted of naive CD8+ T cells from PBMCs. Every receptor here comes from a man younger than 35 in good health. Some clones in this sample may be carry-over from other donors' samples.

This chain joins TRBV15 and TRBJ1-1; D possibly corresponds to TRBD1 (5 bases). The CDR3 extends over 14 amino acids. V was clipped by 3 bases and J by 4 bases, with 12 bases between them. Germline V CDR1 and CDR2: LNHNV, YYDKDF (reference sequence). CDR3 sequence: CATSRGVEGTEAFF. The CDR3 DNA follows: TGTGCCACCAGCAGGGGGGTGGAGGGCACTGAAGCTTTCTTT. The complete variable domain, with remaining parts taken from reference TRBV15 and TRBJ1-1, reads DAMVIQNPRYQVTQFGKPVTLSCSQTLNHNVMYWYQQKSSQAPKLLFHYYDKDFNNEADTPDNFQSRRPNTSFCFLDIRSPGLGDTAMYLCATSRGVEGTEAFFGQGTRLTVV.

This sequence joins TRBV7-3 and TRBJ2-3, with D uncertain. Germline V gene sequence: CDR1 SGHTA, CDR2 FQGTGA. Trimming removed 4 bases at V and 2 bases at J, with 7 bases between. The CDR3 is 13 residues long. CDR3 sequence reads: CASSSLVTDTQYF. The CDR3, as DNA: TGTGCCAGCAGCTCGTTGGTCACAGATACGCAGTATTTT.

V usage is TRBV4-1 and J usage is TRBJ1-2; D possibly corresponds to TRBD1 (5 bases). V shed 3 bases and J shed 8 bases, with 19 bases lying between them. Looked up from germline, CDR1 is MGHRA and CDR2 is YSYEKL. The length of the CDR3 is 15 residues. The CDR3 protein is CASSQILPGARGYTF. The CDR3 DNA reads as TGCGCCAGCAGCCAGATCCTACCTGGGGCCAGGGGCTACACCTTC.

Regarding this clone: The identical CDR3 is also encoded by other nucleotide sequences in the sample. The chain combines TRBV27 with TRBJ2-7; TRBD2 aligns across 7 bases. The CDR3 is 14 amino acids. The trim removed 2 bases at V and 3 bases at J, leaving 4 bases unmatched. Looked up from germline, CDR1 is MNHEY and CDR2 is SMNVEV (reference sequence). The CDR3 here is CASSLGLAVYEQYF. DNA of the CDR3: TGTGCCAGCAGTTTAGGGCTAGCGGTCTACGAGCAGTACTTC.

V and J are TRBV7-9 and TRBJ2-2, with 11 bases that match TRBD2. The V segment lost 5 bases and the J segment 6 bases; nucleotides outside the gene matches: 8. The CDR3 sequence is 16 residues long. CDR1 and CDR2 from the germline V gene are SEHNR and FQNEAQ (reference sequence). CDR3 DNA sequence: TGTGCCAGCAGCCCCACTAGCGGGAGTCGTGCCGGGGAGCTGTTTTTT. It yields the protein CASSPTSGSRAGELFF.

The genes are TRBV21-1 and TRBJ2-5; the table calls TRBD2, which could not be checked here. TRBV21-1 is a pseudogene segment. The CDR3 covers 18 residues. The CDR3 coding sequence is TGTGCCAGCGGCAGGGGGGCAGGGAGGGGCCCTCTACAAGAGACCCAGTACTTC. Protein product: CASGRGAGRGPLQETQYF.

This clone was counted once. This sample includes further DNA sequences coding for the same CDR3. The chain uses TRBV5-1 and TRBJ1-5; 8 bases align to TRBD1. Germline CDR1 reads SGHRS; CDR2 reads YFSETQ. This CDR3 comprises 15 residues. With 0 bases clipped from V and 6 bases from J, the junction kept 5 bases outside the gene matches. The CDR3 spells CASSLGQGASQPQHF. In DNA form, the CDR3 reads TGCGCCAGCAGCTTGGGGCAGGGGGCAAGTCAGCCCCAGCATTTT.

The V gene is TRBV4-3, the J gene TRBJ1-2; unclear D gene. The V end lost 5 bases, the J end lost 4 bases, and 17 bases lay between the germline ends. Germline CDR1 reads LGHNA; CDR2 reads YSLEER. There are 15 residues in the CDR3. CDR3 loop: CASSEERINFYGYTF. In DNA, the CDR3 is TGCGCCAGCAGCGAGGAACGGATTAATTTCTATGGCTACACCTTC.

In DNA form, the CDR3 reads TGCGCCAGCAGTGGGGCGGGGCAGGGGACCCAGTACTTC. It codes for CASSGAGQGTQYF. The genes are TRBV10-2 and TRBJ2-5; D possibly corresponds to TRBD2 (6 bases). The CDR3 covers 13 residues. V lost 4 bases and J lost 7, with 13 bases in between. The germline CDR1 and CDR2 sequences are WSHSY and SAAADI.